This note documents a single T cell receptor (beta chain) sequence. Its target is unknown. The CDR3 is 14 amino acids. The germline V gene encodes CDR1 SGHRS and CDR2 YFSETQ. V lost 2 bases, J lost 0 bases, and 9 bases lay in between. Healthy bone marrow donors formed the donor group. Though nominally healthy at sampling, donors likely had unrecorded immune exposures. The data were obtained in a study of cytomegalovirus exposure and HLA in healthy donors. Study outcomes and limitations: According to the study, roughly 180 TCR beta chains were cytomegalovirus-associated. Available immune exposure information was restricted to CMV serostatus only.

PCR primers comprised 60 Vbeta and 13 Jbeta primers. Here immunoSEQ multiplex PCR was the method, and the copy in TCRdb shows in-frame clones only, minus some. The sample holds about 110,000 clones, 65% to 85% seen once. The rearrangement uses TRBV5-1 and TRBJ2-7; D is possibly TRBD1 (6 bases). The source material was PBMCs. The source is a man in his fifties in good health and CMV-seronegative. The CDR3 loop reads CASSFRGSSYEQYF. The CDR3 bases are TGCGCCAGCAGCTTTAGGGGGAGCTCCTACGAGCAGTACTTC.